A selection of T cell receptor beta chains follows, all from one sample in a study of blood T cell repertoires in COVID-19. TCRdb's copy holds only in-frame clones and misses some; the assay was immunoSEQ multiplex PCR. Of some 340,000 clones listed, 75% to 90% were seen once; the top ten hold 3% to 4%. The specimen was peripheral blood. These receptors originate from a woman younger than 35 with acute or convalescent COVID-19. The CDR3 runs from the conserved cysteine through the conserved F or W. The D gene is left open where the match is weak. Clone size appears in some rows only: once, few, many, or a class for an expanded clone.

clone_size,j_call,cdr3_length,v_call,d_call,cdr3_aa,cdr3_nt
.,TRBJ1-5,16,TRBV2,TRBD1,CASREGTGMSNQPQHF,TGTGCCAGCAGGGAAGGGACAGGGATGAGCAATCAGCCCCAGCATTTT
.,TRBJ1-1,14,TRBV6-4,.,CASTGLLGNTEAFF,TGTGCCAGCACCGGGTTGCTGGGGAACACTGAAGCTTTCTTT
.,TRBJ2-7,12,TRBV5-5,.,CASSFGVYEQYF,TGTGCCAGCAGCTTCGGGGTCTACGAGCAGTACTTC
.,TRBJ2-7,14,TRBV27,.,CASSFSVESYEQYF,TGTGCCAGCAGTTTTTCGGTGGAGTCCTACGAGCAGTACTTC
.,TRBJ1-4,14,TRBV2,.,CASKTESTNEKLFF,TGTGCCAGCAAAACAGAGTCAACTAATGAAAAACTGTTTTTT
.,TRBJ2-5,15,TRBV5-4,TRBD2,CASSASSGWKETQYF,TGTGCCAGCAGCGCGTCTAGCGGGTGGAAAGAGACCCAGTACTTC
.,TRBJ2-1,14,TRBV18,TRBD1,CASSPLDRDHEQFF,TGTGCCAGCTCACCACTAGACAGGGACCATGAGCAGTTCTTC
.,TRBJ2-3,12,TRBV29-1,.,CSTGGNTDTQYF,TGCAGCACGGGGGGCAACACAGATACGCAGTATTTT
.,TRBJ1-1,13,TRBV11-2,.,CASSLGGVVGAFF,TGTGCCAGCAGCTTAGGGGGGGTCGTGGGAGCTTTCTTT
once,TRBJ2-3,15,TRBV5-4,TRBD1,CASTPTGGQVDTQYF,TGTGCCAGCACTCCGACAGGGGGGCAGGTGGATACGCAGTATTTT
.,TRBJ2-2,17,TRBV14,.,CASSQDGEVTNTGELFF,TGTGCCAGCAGCCAAGACGGGGAAGTTACGAACACCGGGGAGCTGTTTTTT
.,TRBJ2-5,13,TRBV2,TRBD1,CASSGTGQETQYF,TGTGCCAGCAGCGGGACAGGGCAAGAGACCCAGTACTTC
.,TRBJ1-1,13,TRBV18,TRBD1,CASSRQGNSEAFF,TGTGCCAGCTCCCGACAGGGTAATTCTGAAGCTTTCTTT
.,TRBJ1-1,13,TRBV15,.,CATSPRTDFEAFF,TGTGCCACCAGCCCTAGGACAGATTTTGAAGCTTTCTTT
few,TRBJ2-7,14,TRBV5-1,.,CASSLRAESREQYF,TGCGCCAGCAGCTTGAGAGCGGAGTCTCGGGAGCAGTACTTC
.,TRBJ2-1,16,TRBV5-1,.,CASSQSPGVVYNEQFF,TGCGCCAGCAGCCAAAGTCCGGGAGTAGTCTACAATGAGCAGTTCTTC
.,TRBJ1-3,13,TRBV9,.,CASSDRDRNTIYF,TGTGCCAGCAGCGACCGGGACAGAAACACCATATATTTT
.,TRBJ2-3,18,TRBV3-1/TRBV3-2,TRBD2,CASSQESSGGANTDTQYF,TGTGCCAGCAGCCAAGAGTCTAGCGGGGGGGCCAACACAGATACGCAGTATTTT
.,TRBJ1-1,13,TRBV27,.,CASSQLWNTEAFF,TGTGCCAGCAGCCAACTATGGAACACTGAAGCTTTCTTT
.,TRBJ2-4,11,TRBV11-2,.,CASTQEREQYF,TGTGCCAGCACGCAGGAGAGGGAACAGTACTTC
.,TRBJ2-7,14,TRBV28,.,CATLSGTQSYEQYF,TGTGCCACTCTTTCCGGGACACAATCCTACGAGCAGTACTTC
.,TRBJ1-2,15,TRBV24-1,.,CAVSGGSKANYGYTF,TGTGCCGTCTCTGGAGGATCCAAGGCTAACTATGGCTACACCTTC
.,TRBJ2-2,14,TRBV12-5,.,CASARTANTGELFF,TGTGCTAGTGCCCGGACAGCGAACACCGGGGAGCTGTTTTTT
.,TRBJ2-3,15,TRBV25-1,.,CASSEPFGLTDTQYF,TGTGCCAGCAGTGAACCGTTTGGCTTAACAGATACGCAGTATTTT
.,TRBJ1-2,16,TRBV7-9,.,CASSLLPSGSNYGYTF,TGTGCCAGCAGCTTACTGCCATCCGGGTCTAACTATGGCTACACCTTC
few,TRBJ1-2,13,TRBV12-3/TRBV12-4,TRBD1,CASSLGTGSVWTF,TGTGCCAGCAGTTTAGGGACAGGGAGTGTATGGACCTTC
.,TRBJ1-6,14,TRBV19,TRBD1,CASRDRGSMAPLHF,TGTGCCAGTAGAGACAGGGGGTCAATGGCGCCCCTCCACTTT
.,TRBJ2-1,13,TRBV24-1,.,CATSEGTDNEQFF,TGTGCCACCAGCGAGGGAACAGACAATGAGCAGTTCTTC
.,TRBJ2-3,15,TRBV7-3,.,CASSLGVSGTDTQYF,TGTGCCAGCAGCTTAGGAGTTAGCGGCACAGATACGCAGTATTTT
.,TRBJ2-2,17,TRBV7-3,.,CASSLTQNLGRDGELFF,TGTGCCAGCAGCTTAACTCAGAACCTAGGTCGGGACGGGGAGCTGTTTTTT
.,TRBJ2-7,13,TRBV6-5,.,CASSRTGGGEQYF,TGTGCCAGCAGTAGGACGGGCGGAGGCGAGCAGTACTTC
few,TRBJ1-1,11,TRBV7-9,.,CASSFRTEAFF,TGTGCCAGCAGCTTTAGAACTGAAGCTTTCTTT
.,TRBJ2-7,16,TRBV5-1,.,CASSLNLAGPPYEQYF,TGCGCCAGCAGCCTAAATCTGGCGGGGCCCCCCTACGAGCAGTACTTC
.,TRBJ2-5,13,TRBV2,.,CASRDSPQETQYF,TGTGCCAGCAGGGACAGCCCCCAAGAGACCCAGTACTTC
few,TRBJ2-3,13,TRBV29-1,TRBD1,CSLIRGQTDTQYF,TGCAGCCTGATCAGGGGGCAGACAGATACGCAGTATTTT
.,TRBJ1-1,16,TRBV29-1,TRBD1,CSVGTREDRAYTEAFF,TGCAGCGTCGGCACTAGGGAGGACAGGGCATACACTGAAGCTTTCTTT
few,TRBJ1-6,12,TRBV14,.,CASSQGRRQQNF,TGTGCCAGCAGCCAAGGCCGGAGACAGCAAAACTTT
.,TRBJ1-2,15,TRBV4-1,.,CASSGNRDNNYGYTF,TGCGCCAGCAGCGGAAACCGGGACAACAACTATGGCTACACCTTC
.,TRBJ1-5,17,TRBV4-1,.,CASSQDGDIISNQPQHF,TGCGCCAGCAGCCAAGATGGAGATATTATAAGCAATCAGCCCCAGCATTTT
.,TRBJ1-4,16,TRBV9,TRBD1,CASSVDPTGRNEKLFF,TGTGCCAGCAGCGTAGATCCGACAGGGAGAAATGAAAAACTGTTTTTT